This T cell receptor (beta chain) was identified in a study of identical twins. This CDR3 is built from 17 residues. Germline lookup yields CDR1 SGHTA and CDR2 FQGTGA. J was trimmed by 2 bases and V by 5 bases; bases with no gene match: 10. TCRdb ran MiXCR on the 5' RACE reads and lists one entry per CDR3 protein. The table records some 320,000 distinct CDR3 sequences, about 12% of them present only once. The same sample was also used in a study of yellow fever vaccine responses in identical twins.

The sequence came from a woman aged 18-29 years in good health. The rearrangement links TRBV7-3 to TRBJ2-1; 9 nucleotides match TRBD1. The sequencing sample was made of CD8+ T cells sorted from blood. The CDR3: CASSGGTGTGPYNEQFF. The CDR3 nucleotides read TGTGCCAGCAGCGGGGGAACAGGGACAGGGCCCTACAATGAGCAGTTCTTC.